What follows describes a single TCR beta chain. This specimen belongs to a study of blood T cell repertoires in COVID-19. Study summary: The cDNA or gDNA used as material had been derived from T cells, B-cell-depleted T cells, or PBMCs.

The V segment lost 3 bases and the J segment 7 bases; nucleotides outside the gene matches: 2. Per the germline V gene, CDR1 is LNHDA and CDR2 is SQIVND (reference sequence). The CDR3 spans 12 residues. TCRdb's copy holds only in-frame clones and misses some; the assay was immunoSEQ multiplex PCR. The sample lists 110,000 to 150,000 clones, 88% seen once, with 1.7% in the top ten. The specimen sequenced was peripheral blood. The V call is TRBV19, the J call TRBJ1-1; 7 bases are shared with TRBD1. The sequence was obtained from a woman in her forties or fifties with acute or convalescent COVID-19. The DNA of the CDR3 is TGTGCCAGTAGTATTGGGACAGTTGAAGCTTTCTTT. Translated, it gives CASSIGTVEAFF.